These 20 T cell receptor beta chains came from one sample sequenced in a study of cytomegalovirus exposure and HLA in healthy donors. PCR involved 60 Vbeta and 13 Jbeta primers. Using immunoSEQ multiplex PCR, the repertoire was profiled, and TCRdb retains in-frame clones only, with some absent. The sample lists about 110,000 clones, around 70% seen once, with 8.2% in the top ten. Sequencing input: PBMCs. The receptors stem from a woman aged 40 to 55 in good health and CMV-seropositive.

J is TRBJ2-5 and V is TRBV27; D is possibly TRBD2 (5 bases). The closer fit of TRBJ2-7 to the DNA end suggests the J call may be wrong. The CDR3 is 13 residues long. Germline values: CDR1 MNHEY, CDR2 SMNVEV (reference sequence). The CDR3 DNA follows: TGTGCCAGCAGTCCCCGTGGAGGTTACGAGCAGTACTTC. Its protein is CASSPRGGYEQYF.

The chain employs TRBV18 and TRBJ2-7; 10 positions agree with TRBD1. The CDR3 length is 15 residues. CDR1 KGHSH and CDR2 LQKENI come from the germline V gene. J gave up 4 bases and V 6 bases, and 9 bases lay outside the gene matches. CDR3 region: CASSPRGQGIYEQYF. Written as DNA, the CDR3 is TGTGCCAGCTCTCCCAGGGGACAGGGGATATACGAGCAGTACTTC.

This chain links TRBV10-3 with TRBJ2-2, with 9 bases identical to TRBD1. The germline V gene has CDR1 ENHRY and CDR2 SYGVKD. With V trimmed by 2 bases and J by 7 bases, 5 bases remained unmatched. The CDR3 totals 15 residues. In DNA form, the CDR3 reads TGTGCCATCAGTGAGCGGACAGGGGATAGCGGGGAGCTGTTTTTT. Translated: CAISERTGDSGELFF.

This clone has only a few counts. The genes are TRBV6-6 and TRBJ1-1; D gene uncertain. From germline, CDR1 is MNHNY and CDR2 SVGAGI (reference sequence). The CDR3 sequence is 13 residues long. V was shortened by 2 bases and J by 7 bases, with 11 bases between the two germline ends. The CDR3 region has the DNA TGTGCCAGCAGTTACCCCGACTCCCTTGAAGCTTTCTTT. Encoded protein: CASSYPDSLEAFF.

The V gene is TRBV6-5, the J gene TRBJ2-7; D might be TRBD2 (5 bases). Between the trimmed V and J ends, which lost 4 bases and 2 bases, there was a span of 12 bases. Germline values: CDR1 MNHEY, CDR2 SVGAGI. The CDR3 length is 14 residues. CDR3 bases: TGTGCCAGCAGTTCCCCGGGATATACCTACGAGCAGTACTTC. Translated, it gives CASSSPGYTYEQYF.

This sequence joins TRBV5-1 and TRBJ2-1; D might be TRBD1 (6 bases). The CDR3 sequence is 14 residues long. Germline CDR1 is SGHRS and CDR2 is YFSETQ. The V end was cut by 0 bases, the J end by 4 bases, with 8 bases between. The CDR3 loop is CASSLDREYNEQFF. For the CDR3, the DNA is TGCGCCAGCAGCTTGGACAGGGAATACAATGAGCAGTTCTTC. The whole variable domain, remainder taken from reference TRBV5-1 and TRBJ2-1, is KAGVTQTPRYLIKTRGQQVTLSCSPISGHRSVSWYQQTPGQGLQFLFEYFSETQRNKGNFPGRFSGRQFSNSRSEMNVSTLELGDSALYLCASSLDREYNEQFFGPGTRLTVL.

The chain combines TRBV19 with TRBJ2-4; possibly TRBD1 for D (5 bases). The CDR3 covers 14 residues. V lost 3 bases, J lost 0 bases, and 6 bases lay in between. Germline lookup yields CDR1 LNHDA and CDR2 SQIVND (reference sequence). For the CDR3, the DNA is TGTGCCAGTAGTATGGGGCTAGCCAAAAACATTCAGTACTTC. It specifies CASSMGLAKNIQYF. The full variable domain, in which reference TRBV19 and TRBJ2-4 provide the parts outside the CDR3, is DGGITQSPKYLFRKEGQNVTLSCEQNLNHDAMYWYRQDPGQGLRLIYYSQIVNDFQKGDIAEGYSVSREKKESFPLTVTSAQKNPTAFYLCASSMGLAKNIQYFGAGTRLSVL.

The rearrangement joins TRBV19 to TRBJ1-1, with a possible D match to TRBD1 (6 bases). The CDR3 contains 13 residues. Deletions cut 5 bases from V and 0 bases from J, with 7 bases between. The germline CDR1 and CDR2 sequences are LNHDA and SQIVND (reference sequence). Here the CDR3 DNA reads TGTGCCAGTAGTCGGACAGTGAACACTGAAGCTTTCTTT. Amino acids: CASSRTVNTEAFF.

This chain links TRBV7-3 with TRBJ2-1; 10 bases agree with TRBD2. The germline V gene has CDR1 SGHTA and CDR2 FQGTGA. The CDR3 runs 14 residues. The J segment lost 10 bases and the V segment lost 4 bases, leaving 7 bases of the junction unmatched. This CDR3 reads CASSSIAGGEEQFF. The CDR3 DNA reads TGTGCCAGCAGCTCCATAGCGGGAGGAGAGGAGCAGTTCTTC.

This clone was recorded once. The rearrangement joins TRBV19 to TRBJ2-5; 7 nucleotides agree with TRBD2. Germline-derived CDR1 and CDR2 are LNHDA and SQIVND (reference sequence). The CDR3 is 14 residues long. The J segment lost 9 bases and the V segment lost 6 bases, leaving 13 bases of the junction unmatched. CDR3 protein: CASRGPPRGGAQYF. The CDR3 nucleotides read TGTGCCAGTAGGGGGCCCCCCCGCGGGGGTGCCCAGTACTTC.

The rearrangement uses TRBV2 and TRBJ1-1, with 7 nucleotides matching TRBD1. The ends lost 5 bases at V and 6 bases at J; junction bases unmatched: 9. Germline V CDR1 and CDR2: SNHLY, FYNNEI. This CDR3 has 14 amino acids. The CDR3 nucleotides are TGTGCCAGCAGTAGTCAGGGGGTAATGGCTGAAGCTTTCTTT. Its protein is CASSSQGVMAEAFF.

The CDR3 nucleotides are TGTGCCAGCAGGGTCCAAGGAGCGGGGGGAGAGACCCAGTACTTC. It is translated as CASRVQGAGGETQYF. The chain has TRBV7-2 and TRBJ2-5, with 9 bases identical to TRBD2. CDR3 length: 15 amino acids. The V and J ends lost 6 bases and 4 bases, in that order; junction bases with no gene match: 9. Looked up from germline, CDR1 is SGHTA and CDR2 is FQGNSA.

The chain is built from TRBV14 and TRBJ2-7; TRBD1 matches 7 bases. This CDR3 has 14 amino acids. J gave up 6 bases and V 1 base, and 6 bases lay outside the gene matches. The germline CDR1 and CDR2 sequences are SGHDN and FVKESK. The CDR3 DNA is TGTGCCAGCAGCCAAGCCCGAGCAGGGGGCGAGCAGTACTTC. It translates to CASSQARAGGEQYF. Filled out from reference TRBV14 and TRBJ2-7, the complete variable domain reads EAGVTQFPSHSVIEKGQTVTLRCDPISGHDNLYWYRRVMGKEIKFLLHFVKESKQDESGMPNNRFLAERTGGTYSTLKVQPAELEDSGVYFCASSQARAGGEQYFGPGTRLTVT.

The V call is TRBV5-1, the J call TRBJ1-1; maybe TRBD1 (6 bases). The CDR3 runs to 14 residues. Germline lookup yields CDR1 SGHRS and CDR2 YFSETQ. Trimming cost V 4 bases and J 0 bases, with 10 bases left between them. CDR3 sequence: CASSVDSMNTEAFF. DNA for the CDR3: TGCGCCAGCAGCGTGGACAGTATGAACACTGAAGCTTTCTTT.

Comments on this clone: The same CDR3 arises from other DNA sequences in this sample as well. The J gene is TRBJ1-1, the V gene TRBV27; D possibly corresponds to TRBD1 (5 bases). Germline values: CDR1 MNHEY, CDR2 SMNVEV (reference sequence). The CDR3 runs to 14 residues. V was pared by 2 bases and J by 1 base, with 8 bases between. The CDR3 nucleotides are TGTGCCAGCAGTTTAATGGGGGGGAACACTGAAGCTTTCTTT. Its protein is CASSLMGGNTEAFF.

This chain connects TRBV10-3 to TRBJ1-2, with D possibly matching TRBD1 (5 bases). Trimming removed 0 bases from V and 4 bases from J, with 12 bases in between. This CDR3 has 15 residues. Per germline, CDR1 ENHRY and CDR2 SYGVKD. CDR3 protein: CAISESSGQGYGYTF. The CDR3 DNA reads TGTGCCATCAGTGAGTCGAGTGGGCAGGGCTATGGCTACACCTTC.

This rearrangement joins TRBV9 to TRBJ2-1; D is unresolved. Deletions cut 0 bases from V and 1 base from J, with 8 bases between. The V gene's germline CDR1 is SGDLS and CDR2 YYNGEE. CDR3 length: 15 residues. The CDR3 nucleotides are TGTGCCAGCAGCGTAGACGGTGCTTCCTACAATGAGCAGTTCTTC. Amino acids: CASSVDGASYNEQFF.

V gene TRBV6-1 combines with J gene TRBJ1-5; tentatively, D is TRBD1 (6 bases). The length of the CDR3 is 14 residues. Germline CDR1 reads MNHNS; CDR2 reads SASEGT. Deletions cut 6 bases from V and 6 bases from J, with 15 bases between. Here the CDR3 DNA reads TGTGCCAGCAGCGGACAGTGGAGTAGTCAGCCCCAGCATTTT. Protein sequence: CASSGQWSSQPQHF.

This sequence joins TRBV4-1 and TRBJ1-1; 7 positions agree with TRBD1. This CDR3 comprises 16 residues. Trimming at V came to 1 base and at J to 5 bases, leaving 10 bases not matched to a gene. Germline V gene data show CDR1 as MGHRA and CDR2 as YSYEKL. The CDR3 sequence: CASSQVFQGVRTEAFF. The CDR3 nucleotides read TGCGCCAGCAGCCAAGTGTTCCAGGGGGTAAGAACTGAAGCTTTCTTT.

CDR3 sequence (DNA): TGTGCCAGCAGCCAAGTACAAGGTGGGGGGGCCGGAGAGACCCAGTACTTC. Translation: CASSQVQGGGAGETQYF. The chain is built from TRBV4-2 and TRBJ2-5, with D perhaps TRBD2 (7 bases). The CDR3 has 17 amino acids. Trimming took off 1 base at V and 4 bases at J, with 19 bases between the two ends. The germline CDR1 and CDR2 sequences are LGHNA and YNFKEQ.